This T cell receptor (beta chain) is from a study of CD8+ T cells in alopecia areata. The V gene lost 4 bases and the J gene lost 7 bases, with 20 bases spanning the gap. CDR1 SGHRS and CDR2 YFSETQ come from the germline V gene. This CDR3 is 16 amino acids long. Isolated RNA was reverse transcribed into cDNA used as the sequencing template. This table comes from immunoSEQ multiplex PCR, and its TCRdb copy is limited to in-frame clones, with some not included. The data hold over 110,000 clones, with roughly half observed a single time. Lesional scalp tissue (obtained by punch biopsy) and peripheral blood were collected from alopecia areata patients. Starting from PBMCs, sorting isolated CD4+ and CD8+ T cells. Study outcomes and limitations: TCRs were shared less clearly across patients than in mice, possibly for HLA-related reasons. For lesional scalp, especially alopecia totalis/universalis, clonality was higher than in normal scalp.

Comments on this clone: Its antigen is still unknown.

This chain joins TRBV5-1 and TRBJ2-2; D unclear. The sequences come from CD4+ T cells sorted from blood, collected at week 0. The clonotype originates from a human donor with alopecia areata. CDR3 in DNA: TGCGCCAGCAGCCATAACCGGAATTTCTTGGACGGGGAGCTGTTTTTT. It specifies CASSHNRNFLDGELFF.